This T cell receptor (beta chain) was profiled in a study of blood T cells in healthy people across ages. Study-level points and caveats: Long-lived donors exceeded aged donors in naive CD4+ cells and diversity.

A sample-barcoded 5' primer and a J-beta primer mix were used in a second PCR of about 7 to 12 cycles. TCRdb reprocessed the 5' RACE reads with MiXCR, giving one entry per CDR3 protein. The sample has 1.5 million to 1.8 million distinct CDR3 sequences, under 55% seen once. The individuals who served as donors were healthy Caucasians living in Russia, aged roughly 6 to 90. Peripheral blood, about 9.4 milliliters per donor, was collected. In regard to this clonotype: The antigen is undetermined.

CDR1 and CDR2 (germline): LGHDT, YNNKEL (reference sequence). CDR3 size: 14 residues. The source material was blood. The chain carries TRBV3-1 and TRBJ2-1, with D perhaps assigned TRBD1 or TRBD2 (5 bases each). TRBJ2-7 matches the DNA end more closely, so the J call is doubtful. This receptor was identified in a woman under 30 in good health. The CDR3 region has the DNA TGTGCCAGCAGCCCCGGGGCTATTTCATTCGAGCAGTACTTC. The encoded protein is CASSPGAISFEQYF.